This T cell receptor (beta chain) was found in a study of post-analysis software for immune sequencing data. Across the study: Relapsing-remitting, secondary progressive and progressive-relapsing forms of multiple sclerosis all featured among disease courses. Study-level points and caveats: With TRBV5-6, TRBV5-1 and TRBV20-1 included, 4 to 6 TRBV segments were more frequent in patients than in controls.

Germline V CDR1 and CDR2: SGHDN, FVKESK. Trimming removed 1 base from V and 4 bases from J; junction bases left unmatched: 12. The CDR3 covers 17 residues. Prepared libraries of TCR beta cDNA carried unique molecular identifiers. cDNA molecules numbering roughly 0.5 million came from about 0.94 to 9.7 million T cells. TCRdb re-called the PCR reads with MiXCR, one entry per CDR3 protein. The sample holds around 260,000 distinct CDR3 sequences, 35% to 40% seen once. This clonotype has just a few counts. Its antigen is still unknown. The source material was blood. The clonotype originates from a girl between 10 and 17 years old with multiple sclerosis. This chain joins TRBV14 and TRBJ2-5; 7 bases line up with TRBD1. The CDR3 sequence is CASSQVSRTGVLETQYF. The CDR3 bases are TGTGCCAGCAGCCAAGTTTCCCGTACAGGGGTGTTAGAGACCCAGTACTTC.